The 32 T cell receptor beta chains below all came from one sample that was sequenced in a study of blood T cell repertoires in COVID-19. Data came from immunoSEQ multiplex PCR; TCRdb stores just in-frame clones and leaves some out. This table has over 150,000 clones, roughly 89% appearing once. Sequencing was done on a sample of peripheral blood. These receptors came from a woman aged 60-75 years who had recovered from COVID-19.

The V gene is TRBV24-1, the J gene TRBJ2-2; D is ambiguous. V gave up 4 bases and J gave up 7 bases, with 12 bases separating them. Germline assignment: CDR1 KGHDR and CDR2 SFDVKD. This CDR3 contains 14 residues. The CDR3 DNA is TGTGCCACCAGTGAGGCCAGTCATCTCGGGGAGCTGTTTTTT. Translated, it gives CATSEASHLGELFF.

The rearrangement uses TRBV5-4 and TRBJ2-2, with 8 bases aligning to TRBD1. The length of the CDR3 is 16 residues. Trimming cost V 4 bases and J 2 bases; bases outside gene matches: 7. CDR1 SGHNT and CDR2 YYREEE come from the germline V gene (reference sequence). CDR3 protein: CASSTRGQGNTGELFF. The DNA of the CDR3 is TGTGCCAGCAGCACCCGAGGACAGGGTAACACCGGGGAGCTGTTTTTT.

Only one count was recorded for this clone. At one boundary the junction diverges from the germline segment, which might be a read error. V gene TRBV6-5 combines with J gene TRBJ2-7; D not resolved. In germline, CDR1 is MNHEY, CDR2 SVGAGI. This CDR3 is 11 amino acids long. The DNA for the CDR3 is TGTGCCAGCAGTTCCTCCTCCGAGCAGTACTTC. Protein: CASSSSSEQYF.

The rearrangement joins TRBV28 to TRBJ1-6; tentatively, D is TRBD1 (5 bases). Germline-derived CDR1 and CDR2 are MDHEN and SYDVKM. Trimming cost V 11 bases and J 2 bases, with 10 bases left between them. The CDR3 loop spans 13 amino acids. The CDR3 loop is CAEPGPYNSPLHF. CDR3 coding DNA: TGTGCCGAGCCAGGGCCCTATAATTCACCCCTCCACTTT.

This rearrangement joins TRBV24-1 to TRBJ1-5; 8 positions match TRBD1. Germline loops: CDR1 KGHDR, CDR2 SFDVKD. The trim removed 3 bases at V and 2 bases at J, leaving 8 bases unmatched. This CDR3 has 17 residues. The CDR3 protein is CATSDRRQGRGNQPQHF. The CDR3 nucleotides read TGTGCCACCAGTGATAGGAGACAGGGGAGGGGCAATCAGCCCCAGCATTTT.

In this sample, this clone turned up a few times. V usage is TRBV18 and J usage is TRBJ1-1, with a possible D match to TRBD1 (6 bases). V lost 3 bases to trimming and J lost 5 bases, with 16 bases between them. The CDR3 runs 15 residues. Germline assignment: CDR1 KGHSH and CDR2 LQKENI. This chain's CDR3 is CASSPGTGTQTEAFF. CDR3 nucleotide sequence: TGTGCCAGCTCACCGGGGACGGGGACACAGACTGAAGCTTTCTTT.

This clone was seen a few times. The V call is TRBV3-1 (or the pseudogene TRBV3-2), the J call TRBJ2-2; TRBD1 matches 8 bases. The CDR3 contains 15 residues. The germline CDR1 and CDR2 sequences are LGHDT and YNNKEL (reference sequence). V lost 4 bases to trimming and J lost 5 bases; unmatched junction nucleotides: 6. CDR3 protein: CASSPPGGWTGELFF. The CDR3 DNA reads as TGTGCCAGCAGCCCCCCAGGGGGCTGGACCGGGGAGCTGTTTTTT.

The rearrangement links TRBV24-1 to TRBJ2-7; D not certain. The V and J ends lost 4 bases and 5 bases respectively, with 11 bases between them. CDR1 is KGHDR, CDR2 SFDVKD, per germline. CDR3 length: 13 amino acids. The CDR3 here is CATSEPPGDEQYF. CDR3 DNA sequence: TGTGCCACCAGTGAACCGCCGGGTGACGAGCAGTACTTC.

The chain has TRBV12-3 or TRBV12-4 and TRBJ1-1, with D uncertain. Trimming stripped 3 bases from V and 0 bases from J, with 2 bases between. CDR3 length equals 12 residues. CDR3 in amino acids: CASSFMNTEAFF. The CDR3 DNA reads as TGTGCCAGCAGTTTTATGAACACTGAAGCTTTCTTT.

The rearrangement links TRBV5-1 to TRBJ2-6, with unresolved D. Germline CDR1 reads SGHRS; CDR2 reads YFSETQ. With 0 bases removed from V and 5 bases from J, the gap between germline ends came to 6 bases. The CDR3 spans 14 residues. The CDR3 here is CASSLANRANVLTF. CDR3 coding DNA: TGCGCCAGCAGCTTGGCCAACAGGGCCAACGTCCTGACTTTC.

The genes are TRBV9 and TRBJ2-3; 11 bases are shared with TRBD2. Unmatched junction bases numbered 0, after V lost 0 bases and J lost 3 bases. The CDR3 loop spans 15 amino acids. Germline assignment: CDR1 SGDLS and CDR2 YYNGEE. The CDR3 loop is CASSVGLAGTDTQYF. CDR3 sequence (DNA): TGTGCCAGCAGCGTAGGACTAGCGGGGACAGATACGCAGTATTTT.

CDR3 protein: CASSGRTGGDEQYF. The CDR3 region has the DNA TGCGCCAGCAGCGGGCGGACAGGGGGCGACGAGCAGTACTTC. V gene TRBV5-1 combines with J gene TRBJ2-7, with 11 bases that match TRBD1. CDR1 and CDR2 (germline): SGHRS, YFSETQ. The CDR3 has 14 amino acids. V gave up 4 bases and J gave up 5 bases; unmatched junction bases: 5.

This clone is a singleton in its sample. V usage is TRBV27 and J usage is TRBJ1-1; TRBD1 aligns across 7 bases. Looked up from germline, CDR1 is MNHEY and CDR2 is SMNVEV (reference sequence). The CDR3 loop spans 13 amino acids. V shed 5 bases and J 5 bases; nucleotides not matched to a gene: 5. CDR3 sequence: CASSGGTVTEAFF. The CDR3 region has the DNA TGTGCCAGCAGTGGCGGGACAGTTACTGAAGCTTTCTTT.

The V call is TRBV30, the J call TRBJ2-3; D call uncertain. There are 14 residues in the CDR3. The ends were cut back, 1 base at V and 1 base at J, with 9 bases in the middle. CDR1 and CDR2 from the germline V gene are GTSNPN and SVGIG (reference sequence). CDR3 region: CAWSASLRTDTQYF. Written as DNA, the CDR3 is TGTGCCTGGAGTGCCTCTCTTCGCACAGATACGCAGTATTTT.

The rearrangement uses TRBV12-3 or TRBV12-4 and TRBJ2-1, with a tentative D call TRBD2 (5 bases). The CDR3 totals 12 residues. Trimming cost V 5 bases and J 6 bases, with 8 bases left between them. The CDR3 spells CASSPGFNEQFF. The CDR3 coding sequence is TGTGCCAGCAGTCCGGGGTTCAATGAGCAGTTCTTC.

The chain couples TRBV9 to TRBJ2-3, with 11 bases that match TRBD2. V shed 2 bases and J 2 bases; nucleotides not matched to a gene: 10. Germline V gene data show CDR1 as SGDLS and CDR2 as YYNGEE. This CDR3 spans 18 amino acids. In nucleotides, the CDR3 is TGTGCCAGCAGCGTCCGTGGACTAGCGGGCCCTGTCACAGATACGCAGTATTTT. Translating gives CASSVRGLAGPVTDTQYF.

The chain carries TRBV18 and TRBJ2-7; 7 bases match TRBD1. The CDR3 extends over 17 amino acids. V lost 0 bases to trimming and J lost 0 bases; unmatched junction nucleotides: 8. Germline loops: CDR1 KGHSH, CDR2 LQKENI. Written as DNA, the CDR3 is TGTGCCAGCTCACCACCTAGCCCGACAGGGTCCTCCTACGAGCAGTACTTC. Its protein is CASSPPSPTGSSYEQYF.

The V call is TRBV5-6, the J call TRBJ2-7, with D possibly TRBD1 on 6 matching bases. The CDR3 has 16 residues. Germline assignment: CDR1 SGHDT and CDR2 YYEEEE. The V end was cut by 0 bases, the J end by 1 base, with 14 bases between. This chain's CDR3 is CASSLALNRESYEQYF. In DNA form, the CDR3 reads TGTGCCAGCAGCTTGGCCTTAAACAGGGAATCCTACGAGCAGTACTTC.

The J gene is TRBJ2-5, the V gene TRBV15, with D perhaps TRBD1 (6 bases). Trimming cost V 0 bases and J 2 bases, with 10 bases left between them. Germline V gives CDR1 LNHNV, CDR2 YYDKDF (reference sequence). The CDR3 consists of 15 residues. The CDR3 loop is CATSREYRAQETQYF. CDR3 DNA: TGTGCCACCAGCAGAGAGTACAGGGCTCAAGAGACCCAGTACTTC.

This chain connects TRBV28 to TRBJ2-7, with TRBD1 identical over 8 bases. CDR3 size: 12 residues. Trimming at V came to 8 bases and at J to 3 bases, leaving 3 bases not matched to a gene. The germline CDR1 and CDR2 sequences are MDHEN and SYDVKM. CDR3 DNA: TGTGCCAGCGGACAGGGACTCTACGAGCAGTACTTC. It yields the protein CASGQGLYEQYF.

The chain recombines TRBV11-2 with TRBJ2-7; possible D gene TRBD1, 6 bases. The CDR3 is 15 amino acids. Trimming pared 5 bases from V and 3 bases from J, leaving 17 bases between. CDR1 is SGHAT, CDR2 FQNNGV, per germline. This CDR3 is CASSLSQGRLYEQYF. CDR3 sequence (DNA): TGTGCCAGCAGCCTTTCACAGGGCCGTCTCTACGAGCAGTACTTC.

The rearrangement uses TRBV20-1 and TRBJ2-7, with D uncertain. V was shortened by 2 bases and J by 2 bases, with 4 bases between the two germline ends. The germline CDR1 and CDR2 sequences are DFQATT and SNEGSKA (reference sequence). The CDR3 loop spans 11 amino acids. DNA for the CDR3: TGCAGTGCTAGATCTACCTACGAGCAGTACTTC. Its translation is CSARSTYEQYF.

The rearrangement joins TRBV28 to TRBJ2-3; 7 bases are a match to TRBD2. V dropped 7 bases and J dropped 4; count of bases not matched to a gene: 17. The germline V gene encodes CDR1 MDHEN and CDR2 SYDVKM. The length of the CDR3 is 17 residues. In nucleotides, the CDR3 is TGTGCCAGCATCTTTCTTCTTGGGGGGGACGCATCAGATACGCAGTATTTT. It encodes CASIFLLGGDASDTQYF.

This clone has just one count. V gene TRBV5-5 combines with J gene TRBJ2-7; 8 nucleotides align to TRBD2. The CDR3 covers 16 residues. The junction had 9 bases not matched to a gene; V was cut back by 4 bases and J by 0 bases. CDR1 and CDR2 (germline): SGHKS, YYEKEE (reference sequence). Here the CDR3 reads CASSRGGLLSSYEQYF. As DNA, the CDR3 is TGTGCCAGCAGCCGGGGGGGACTTCTTAGCTCCTACGAGCAGTACTTC.

The genes are TRBV6-2 or TRBV6-3 and TRBJ1-1; TRBD1 aligns across 7 bases. V was pared by 6 bases and J by 5 bases, with 3 bases of the junction left unmatched. The CDR3 consists of 12 residues. Germline CDR1 MNHEY, CDR2 SVGEGT. The CDR3 DNA is TGTGCCAGCAGCAGGGGGGGGACTGAAGCTTTCTTT. The encoded protein is CASSRGGTEAFF.

This clone appeared a few times. The chain employs TRBV6-5 and TRBJ2-7; no clear D. Trimming stripped 6 bases from V and 3 bases from J, with 3 bases between. Germline-derived CDR1 and CDR2 are MNHEY and SVGAGI. The CDR3 consists of 10 residues. The CDR3 protein is CASSRYEQYF. The CDR3 DNA sequence: TGTGCCAGCAGCCGCTACGAGCAGTACTTC.

The chain joins TRBV14 to TRBJ2-3; D not resolved. The V gene's germline CDR1 is SGHDN and CDR2 FVKESK. The CDR3 consists of 11 residues. The germline V and J ends were trimmed by 3 bases and 10 bases, with 8 bases remaining between them. The CDR3 region has the DNA TGTGCCAGCAGCCAGAATATAGCGCAGTATTTT. Amino acid sequence: CASSQNIAQYF.

This chain uses TRBV7-9 with TRBJ1-4; 7 bases agree with TRBD1. The CDR3 extends over 14 amino acids. Trimming at V came to 4 bases and at J to 5 bases, leaving 4 bases not matched to a gene. In germline, CDR1 is SEHNR, CDR2 FQNEAQ (reference sequence). CDR3 in amino acids: CASSSGQFNEKLFF. The CDR3 region has the DNA TGTGCCAGCAGCTCGGGACAGTTCAATGAAAAACTGTTTTTT.

This clone showed up just once. The V call is TRBV5-1, the J call TRBJ2-5; 11 bases align to TRBD1. The CDR3 consists of 15 residues. V shed 4 bases, J shed 5 bases, and the junction held 7 bases outside the gene matches. CDR1 SGHRS and CDR2 YFSETQ come from the germline V gene. CDR3 nucleotides: TGCGCCAGCAGCCCCGGGACAGGGGGGAGGGAGACCCAGTACTTC. This encodes CASSPGTGGRETQYF.

The gene calls are TRBV7-2 and TRBJ2-5; D might be TRBD2 (5 bases). CDR3 length: 16 amino acids. Trimming stripped 5 bases from V and 0 bases from J, with 16 bases between. Looked up from germline, CDR1 is SGHTA and CDR2 is FQGNSA. This chain's CDR3 is CASSRTPGLNQETQYF. The CDR3 coding sequence is TGTGCCAGCAGCCGTACACCCGGACTTAACCAAGAGACCCAGTACTTC.

This chain joins TRBV7-6 and TRBJ1-6; tentatively, D is TRBD1 (6 bases). Germline CDR1 reads SGHVS; CDR2 reads FNYEAQ. Trimming shortened V by 2 bases and J by 7 bases, and 12 bases separated the two germline ends. The CDR3 contains 15 residues. The DNA of the CDR3 is TGTGCCAGCAGCTTACGGAGTACAGGGAATTCACCCCTCCACTTT. Its protein is CASSLRSTGNSPLHF.

The J gene is TRBJ2-1, the V gene TRBV11-3, with D possibly being TRBD2 (5 bases). Germline V gene sequence: CDR1 SGHNT, CDR2 YENEEA. Trimming took off 0 bases at V and 8 bases at J, with 5 bases between the two ends. This CDR3 is built from 12 residues. CDR3 nucleotide sequence: TGTGCCAGCAGCTTAGATAGCGATGAGCAGTTCTTC. Amino acids: CASSLDSDEQFF.